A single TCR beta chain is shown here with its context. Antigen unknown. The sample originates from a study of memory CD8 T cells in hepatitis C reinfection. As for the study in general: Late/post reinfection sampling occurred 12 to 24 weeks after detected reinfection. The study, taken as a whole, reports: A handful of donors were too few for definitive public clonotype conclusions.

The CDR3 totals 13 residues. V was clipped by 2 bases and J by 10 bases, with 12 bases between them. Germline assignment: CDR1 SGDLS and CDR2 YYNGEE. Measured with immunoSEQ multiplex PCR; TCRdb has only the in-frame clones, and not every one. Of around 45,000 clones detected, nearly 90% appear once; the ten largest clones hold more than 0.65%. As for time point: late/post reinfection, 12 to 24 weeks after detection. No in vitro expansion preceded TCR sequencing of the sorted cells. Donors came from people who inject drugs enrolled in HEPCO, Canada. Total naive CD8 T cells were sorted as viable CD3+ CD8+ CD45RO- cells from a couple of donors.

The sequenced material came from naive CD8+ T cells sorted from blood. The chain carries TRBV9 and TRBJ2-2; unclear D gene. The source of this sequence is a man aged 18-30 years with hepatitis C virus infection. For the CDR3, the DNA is TGTGCCAGCAGCGTTACGGGTATTGAGGAGCTGTTTTTT. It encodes CASSVTGIEELFF. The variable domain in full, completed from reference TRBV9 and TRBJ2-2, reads DSGVTQTPKHLITATGQRVTLRCSPRSGDLSVYWYQQSLDQGLQFLIQYYNGEERAKGNILERFSAQQFPDLHSELNLSSLELGDSALYFCASSVTGIEELFFGEGSRLTVL.